Shown below are 9 T cell receptor beta chains from a single sample sequenced in a study of blood T cell repertoires in COVID-19. Sequencing was performed with immunoSEQ multiplex PCR; in TCRdb, only in-frame clones are kept and a portion is missing. Here the sample spans roughly 200,000 clones, 90% being singletons. The sequenced material came from peripheral blood. All receptors come from a man aged 45-65 years with acute or convalescent COVID-19.

This CDR3 reads CASSTRGRWAFYGYTF. In DNA, the CDR3 is TGTGCCAGTAGTACCAGGGGGCGATGGGCTTTCTATGGCTACACCTTC. The chain couples TRBV19 to TRBJ1-2; 8 positions match TRBD1. With 4 bases clipped from V and 4 bases from J, the junction kept 11 bases outside the gene matches. The CDR3 loop spans 16 amino acids. Looked up from germline, CDR1 is LNHDA and CDR2 is SQIVND (reference sequence). Filled out from reference TRBV19 and TRBJ1-2, the complete variable domain reads DGGITQSPKYLFRKEGQNVTLSCEQNLNHDAMYWYRQDPGQGLRLIYYSQIVNDFQKGDIAEGYSVSREKKESFPLTVTSAQKNPTAFYLCASSTRGRWAFYGYTFGSGTRLTVV.

This chain links TRBV10-3 with TRBJ2-2; D uncertain. The CDR3 is 12 residues long. The V and J ends lost 6 bases and 2 bases respectively, with 4 bases between them. CDR1 and CDR2 (germline): ENHRY, SYGVKD. CDR3 DNA: TGTGCCATCAGACAAAACACCGGGGAGCTGTTTTTT. Amino acid sequence: CAIRQNTGELFF.

This chain connects TRBV10-1 to TRBJ2-7; tentatively, D is TRBD1 (6 bases). Germline values: CDR1 WNHNN, CDR2 SYGVQD (reference sequence). The CDR3 runs to 16 residues. Trimming left V 2 bases short and J 2 bases short, with 16 bases between. The CDR3 DNA sequence: TGCGCCAGCAGTGAGGGGACACCTCTGGGAGCCTACGAGCAGTACTTC. Translated: CASSEGTPLGAYEQYF.

The chain links TRBV6-5 to TRBJ1-1, with 9 bases aligning to TRBD1. The CDR3 runs to 16 residues. V was clipped by 0 bases and J by 1 base; unmatched bases: 3. Germline V CDR1 and CDR2: MNHEY, SVGAGI. CDR3 in DNA: TGTGCCAGCAGTTACTCCGGGACAGGGAGGAACACTGAAGCTTTCTTT. Translation gives CASSYSGTGRNTEAFF.

Only one count was recorded for this clone. The chain employs TRBV5-4 and TRBJ2-7; 8 bases map to TRBD2. Losses at the gene ends were 1 base for V and 2 bases for J; bases not matched to a gene: 2. CDR3 length: 14 residues. Germline CDR1 and CDR2: SGHNT and YYREEE (reference sequence). The CDR3 loop is CASSLRAGAYEQYF. The CDR3 DNA reads TGTGCCAGCAGCTTGAGAGCGGGAGCCTACGAGCAGTACTTC.

J is TRBJ1-6 and V is TRBV11-2, with a tentative D call TRBD1 (5 bases). The CDR3 spans 16 residues. V was clipped by 7 bases and J by 2 bases, with 15 bases between them. The germline V gene encodes CDR1 SGHAT and CDR2 FQNNGV. The CDR3 reads CASTSPDTAYNSPLHF. The DNA for the CDR3 is TGTGCCAGCACCTCTCCGGACACAGCCTATAATTCACCCCTCCACTTT. Full variable domain (outside the CDR3, taken from reference TRBV11-2 and TRBJ1-6): EAGVAQSPRYKIIEKRQSVAFWCNPISGHATLYWYQQILGQGPKLLIQFQNNGVVDDSQLPKDRFSAERLKGVDSTLKIQPAKLEDSAVYLCASTSPDTAYNSPLHFGNGTRLTVT.

This chain uses TRBV2 with TRBJ2-7; the match to TRBD2 covers 9 bases. The CDR3 has 14 residues. V gave up 6 bases and J gave up 7 bases; unmatched junction bases: 10. CDR1 is SNHLY, CDR2 FYNNEI, per germline. The chain's CDR3 is CASSHPGLAHEQYF. The CDR3 DNA follows: TGTGCCAGCAGCCACCCGGGACTAGCCCATGAGCAGTACTTC.

The CDR3 bases are TGTGCCAGCAGCCAGGAGGGACAGGGTGGCTCGGCCGGGGAGCTGTTTTTT. This gives the protein CASSQEGQGGSAGELFF. The V and J genes are TRBV3-1 (or the pseudogene TRBV3-2) and TRBJ2-2, with 9 bases identical to TRBD1. With 3 bases clipped from V and 6 bases from J, the junction kept 11 bases outside the gene matches. CDR3 length: 17 amino acids. Germline V gene lookup returns CDR1 LGHDT and CDR2 YNNKEL (reference sequence).

The genes are TRBV29-1 and TRBJ1-2; D remains unclear. Germline lookup yields CDR1 SQVTM and CDR2 ANQGSEA. Trimming left V 5 bases short and J 0 bases short, with 4 bases between. This CDR3 contains 11 residues. CDR3 DNA: TGCAGCGTTTCTGCTAACTATGGCTACACCTTC. This encodes CSVSANYGYTF.